One sample yielded the 27 T cell receptor beta chains listed below, sequenced in a study of blood T cells in healthy people across ages. With a J-beta primer mix and a sample-barcoded 5' primer, a second PCR ran about 7 to 12 cycles. Each CDR3 protein gets one entry after TCRdb re-called the 5' RACE reads with MiXCR. The table records 600,000 to 900,000 distinct CDR3 sequences, roughly 24% of them present only once. In addition, the sample was reused for a study of T cells of mothers and their children.

Sequencing used blood. The receptors derive from a boy aged 5-17 years in good health.

The rearrangement links TRBV7-2 to TRBJ1-5, with TRBD1 matching over 8 bases. Germline V gene lookup returns CDR1 SGHTA and CDR2 FQGNSA. J was trimmed by 0 bases and V by 7 bases; bases with no gene match: 11. The CDR3 sequence is 17 residues long. The CDR3 DNA is TGTGCCAGCACCCTTACAGGGGGAGATTATAGCAATCAGCCCCAGCATTTT. Translation gives CASTLTGGDYSNQPQHF.

V gene TRBV13 combines with J gene TRBJ2-2, with D perhaps being TRBD1 or TRBD2 (6 bases each). The V gene's germline CDR1 is PRHDT and CDR2 FYEKMQ (reference sequence). Trimming shortened V by 4 bases and J by 0 bases, and 12 bases separated the two germline ends. CDR3 length: 16 residues. Written as DNA, the CDR3 is TGTGCCAGCAGCTCCCGGGGGCATCCGAACACCGGGGAGCTGTTTTTT. This sequence encodes CASSSRGHPNTGELFF.

This clonotype was found many times. The CDR3 DNA is TGTGCCAGCAGCGTAGCGGGCATCCAAGAGACCCAGTACTTC. Its protein is CASSVAGIQETQYF. J is TRBJ2-5 and V is TRBV9; D gene ambiguous. The CDR3 consists of 14 residues. The germline V and J ends were trimmed by 0 bases and 1 base, with 7 bases remaining between them. The V gene's germline CDR1 is SGDLS and CDR2 YYNGEE. The whole variable domain, remainder taken from reference TRBV9 and TRBJ2-5, is DSGVTQTPKHLITATGQRVTLRCSPRSGDLSVYWYQQSLDQGLQFLIQYYNGEERAKGNILERFSAQQFPDLHSELNLSSLELGDSALYFCASSVAGIQETQYFGPGTRLLVL.

There are a few counts of this clonotype. The gene calls are TRBV27 and TRBJ1-1, with D unresolved. This CDR3 comprises 13 residues. Germline lookup yields CDR1 MNHEY and CDR2 SMNVEV (reference sequence). Trimming left V 0 bases short and J 6 bases short, with 8 bases between. The CDR3 is CASSLSVGPEAFF. CDR3 DNA: TGTGCCAGCAGTTTATCAGTGGGCCCTGAAGCTTTCTTT.

The chain has TRBV20-1 and TRBJ2-5; TRBD2 agrees at 7 bases. This CDR3 comprises 16 residues. Germline V gene sequence: CDR1 DFQATT, CDR2 SNEGSKA (reference sequence). The V and J ends lost 1 base and 1 base, in that order; junction bases with no gene match: 9. CDR3: CSARGPLAEVQETQYF. The DNA of the CDR3 is TGCAGTGCTAGAGGACCCCTAGCGGAGGTCCAAGAGACCCAGTACTTC.

V is TRBV20-1 and J is TRBJ1-1; TRBD1 might be the D (6 bases). V lost 6 bases and J 10 bases, leaving 15 bases between the germline ends. The V gene's germline CDR1 is DFQATT and CDR2 SNEGSKA (reference sequence). The CDR3 loop spans 11 amino acids. The CDR3 here is CSARGQSLAFF. CDR3 coding DNA: TGCAGTGCCCGGGGACAATCCTTAGCTTTCTTT.

This clonotype was counted at least ten times. The rearrangement uses TRBV12-3 or TRBV12-4 and TRBJ1-4; TRBD1 might be the D (6 bases). The germline V and J ends were trimmed by 7 bases and 4 bases, with 13 bases remaining between them. The CDR3 runs to 14 residues. DNA for the CDR3: TGTGCCAGCACCCCGGGACAACTTAATGAAAAACTGTTTTTT. It encodes CASTPGQLNEKLFF.

This chain connects TRBV20-1 to TRBJ2-1; D remains unclear. Matching the DNA end better, TRBJ2-7 makes the J call doubtful. Germline V CDR1 and CDR2: DFQATT, SNEGSKA (reference sequence). This CDR3 is built from 12 residues. The CDR3 bases are TGCAGTGCTAGAGTGGCAGGCTACGAGCAGTACTTC. This gives the protein CSARVAGYEQYF.

The genes are TRBV10-3 and TRBJ2-7; no clear D. The CDR3 totals 12 residues. CDR1 and CDR2 (germline): ENHRY, SYGVKD. Trimming removed 6 bases at V and 2 bases at J, with 8 bases between. The CDR3 nucleotides are TGTGCCATCAGCCGGGTGACCTACGAGCAGTACTTC. Encoded protein: CAISRVTYEQYF.

This clonotype was detected only a few times. An end of the junction does not agree with germline; a read error may underlie this. The chain couples TRBV7-6 to TRBJ2-5; perhaps TRBD2 as D (7 bases). The CDR3 extends over 16 amino acids. Per germline, CDR1 SGHVS and CDR2 FNYEAQ. CDR3 sequence: CASSFEQAGSGETQYF. CDR3 in DNA: TGTGCCAGCAGCTTCGAACAAGCGGGGTCAGGGGAGACCCAGTACTTT.

CDR3 DNA sequence: TGTGCCAGCACCCGGAAGGGAGGGCCTGGAAACACCATATATTTT. Protein sequence: CASTRKGGPGNTIYF. The genes are TRBV3-1 and TRBJ1-3; D not resolved. The V end was cut by 7 bases, the J end by 2 bases, with 15 bases between. Germline V lookup: CDR1 LGHDT, CDR2 YNNKEL (reference sequence). The CDR3 has 15 residues.

This clonotype was seen only a few times. This chain connects TRBV20-1 to TRBJ2-5, with 7 bases that match TRBD2. This CDR3 is built from 12 residues. Trimming removed 3 bases from V and 4 bases from J; junction bases left unmatched: 2. Germline-derived CDR1 and CDR2 are DFQATT and SNEGSKA (reference sequence). CDR3 DNA: TGCAGTGCTAGCAGACTAGCAGAGACCCAGTACTTC. It encodes CSASRLAETQYF.

The V and J genes are TRBV6-6 and TRBJ1-2; D may be TRBD1 (5 bases). CDR1 is MNHNY and CDR2 is SVGAGI in the germline V gene (reference sequence). V lost 0 bases, J lost 7 bases, and 15 bases lay in between. There are 15 residues in the CDR3. For the CDR3, the DNA is TGTGCCAGCAGTTACTCGGGCCGGGGCCAGGGTGGCTACACCTTC. As protein: CASSYSGRGQGGYTF.

This clonotype was found a few times. The rearrangement links TRBV20-1 to TRBJ1-4, with D uncertain. With 3 bases removed from V and 2 bases from J, the gap between germline ends came to 16 bases. CDR3 length: 16 residues. In germline, CDR1 is DFQATT, CDR2 SNEGSKA (reference sequence). The DNA for the CDR3 is TGCAGTGCTAGGCCGGGGATAGGAGGGACTAATGAAAAACTGTTTTTT. It encodes CSARPGIGGTNEKLFF.

This chain connects TRBV4-1 to TRBJ2-5; 11 bases align to TRBD1. The CDR3 contains 15 residues. J gave up 1 base and V 3 bases, and 1 base lay outside the gene matches. CDR1 is MGHRA and CDR2 is YSYEKL in the germline V gene. CDR3 in DNA: TGCGCCAGCAGCCAGGGACAGGGGGGCCAAGAGACCCAGTACTTC. Protein: CASSQGQGGQETQYF.

The chain combines TRBV29-1 with TRBJ2-5, with 12 bases lining up with TRBD1. Per the germline V gene, CDR1 is SQVTM and CDR2 is ANQGSEA. V gave up 0 bases and J gave up 5 bases; unmatched junction bases: 7. CDR3 size: 16 residues. The DNA for the CDR3 is TGCAGCGTTGAAGATTCGGGGGACAGGGGGCACGAGACCCAGTACTTC. This translates into CSVEDSGDRGHETQYF.

This chain links TRBV29-1 with TRBJ2-3, with D possibly TRBD1 on 9 matching bases. V shed 5 bases and J shed 12 bases, with 21 bases lying between them. The CDR3 sequence is 13 residues long. The V gene's germline CDR1 is SQVTM and CDR2 ANQGSEA. In DNA, the CDR3 is TGCAGCGTTAAAGGACAGGGGAGCGGGGGACAGTATTTT. Its protein is CSVKGQGSGGQYF.

This clonotype has only a few counts. The V gene is TRBV20-1, the J gene TRBJ2-7; possibly TRBD2 for D (5 bases). CDR1 and CDR2 from the germline V gene are DFQATT and SNEGSKA (reference sequence). Deletions cut 1 base from V and 4 bases from J, with 11 bases between. This CDR3 is built from 13 residues. The CDR3: CSARAPDWYEQYF. CDR3 nucleotides: TGCAGTGCTAGAGCCCCGGACTGGTACGAGCAGTACTTC.

This chain joins TRBV6-2 or TRBV6-3 and TRBJ2-1, with TRBD1 as a possible D gene (5 bases). The V gene lost 0 bases and the J gene lost 10 bases, with 10 bases spanning the gap. Germline V lookup: CDR1 MNHEY, CDR2 SVGEGT. The CDR3 extends over 13 amino acids. The CDR3 here is CASSYSEAGEQFF. DNA of the CDR3: TGTGCCAGCAGTTACTCAGAAGCAGGGGAGCAGTTCTTC.

This rearrangement joins TRBV7-2 to TRBJ2-1; D tentatively fits TRBD1 or TRBD2 (6 bases each). CDR1 and CDR2 (germline): SGHTA, FQGNSA. Deletions cut 0 bases from V and 4 bases from J, with 13 bases between. CDR3 length: 16 residues. For the CDR3, the DNA is TGTGCCAGCAGCTTAGCGCCGGGGGCCAGTTACAATGAGCAGTTCTTC. This encodes CASSLAPGASYNEQFF.

V gene TRBV3-1 combines with J gene TRBJ2-1; 11 bases line up with TRBD2. Germline CDR1 LGHDT, CDR2 YNNKEL (reference sequence). The CDR3 contains 17 residues. V shed 0 bases and J 6 bases; nucleotides not matched to a gene: 7. The CDR3 loop reads CASSQDRSSGGVNEQFF. In nucleotides, the CDR3 is TGTGCCAGCAGCCAAGATCGCAGTAGCGGGGGGGTCAATGAGCAGTTCTTC.

In this sample, this clonotype turned up a few times. DNA for the CDR3: TGCGCCAGCAGCGGCAGGACGGACGGGGGCGAGCAGTACTTC. This translates into CASSGRTDGGEQYF. The chain uses TRBV5-1 and TRBJ2-7, with D perhaps TRBD2 (6 bases). CDR3 length: 14 amino acids. Germline values: CDR1 SGHRS, CDR2 YFSETQ. V lost 4 bases and J lost 6, with 17 bases in between.

This chain's CDR3 is CASSPLSPGHPQETQYF. The CDR3 nucleotides read TGTGCCAGCAGCCCCCTCTCCCCGGGACATCCGCAAGAGACCCAGTACTTC. The chain links TRBV3-1 to TRBJ2-5; a possible D gene is TRBD1 (6 bases). The CDR3 contains 17 residues. V lost 4 bases to trimming and J lost 2 bases, with 20 bases between them. The germline CDR1 and CDR2 sequences are LGHDT and YNNKEL (reference sequence).

This clonotype was observed a handful of times. The chain combines TRBV19 with TRBJ2-7; a possible D gene is TRBD1 (6 bases). The CDR3 length is 14 residues. CDR1 and CDR2 from the germline V gene are LNHDA and SQIVND (reference sequence). Trimming removed 3 bases at V and 2 bases at J, with 11 bases between. CDR3 sequence: CASSIGQRPYEQYF. CDR3 bases: TGTGCCAGTAGTATCGGACAGCGACCCTACGAGCAGTACTTC.

This clonotype was found a few times. This CDR3 is CASSYSKGGNQPQHF. The CDR3 bases are TGTGCCAGCAGTTACTCCAAAGGGGGCAATCAGCCCCAGCATTTT. The chain recombines TRBV6-7 with TRBJ1-5; tentatively, D is TRBD1 (5 bases). TRBV6-7 is marked as an open reading frame, function uncertain. The CDR3 loop spans 15 amino acids. V was shortened by 0 bases and J by 2 bases, with 8 bases between the two germline ends.

This sequence joins TRBV4-2 and TRBJ2-5, with D possibly matching TRBD1 (6 bases). The end of the DNA aligns better with TRBJ2-1, so the J call may be wrong. Germline CDR1 reads LGHNA; CDR2 reads YNFKEQ. The CDR3 has 14 residues. The CDR3 protein is CASSPTGTYNEQFF. In nucleotides, the CDR3 is TGTGCCAGCAGCCCGACAGGAACCTACAATGAGCAGTTCTTC.

The chain recombines TRBV29-1 with TRBJ2-1; D might be TRBD2 (7 bases). The CDR3 is 15 amino acids. Germline V gene data show CDR1 as SQVTM and CDR2 as ANQGSEA. V shed 5 bases and J shed 1 base, with 15 bases lying between them. In DNA, the CDR3 is TGCAGCGTTCCCCCGGGGGGCAGGTCCTACAATGAGCAGTTCTTC. Encoded protein: CSVPPGGRSYNEQFF.